This TCR beta chain was recorded in a study of radiation and T cells in renal cell carcinoma. As to time point: blood 2 weeks post-SBRT. As to treatment: 15 Gy SBRT to primary tumor, nephrectomy 4 weeks later. In the case of this clone: Its antigen is unknown.

Study-wide results and limits: Pretreatment tumor biopsies were lacking, so baseline clonotypes are unknown.

V shed 7 bases, J shed 3 bases, and the junction held 5 bases outside the gene matches. Germline CDR1 SGHAT, CDR2 FQNNGV. The CDR3 is 15 residues long. Produced via immunoSEQ multiplex PCR; TCRdb's table is partial and in-frame only. The table includes around 120,000 clones, roughly 77% detected once. The chain carries TRBV11-2 and TRBJ2-1; TRBD1 agrees at 11 bases. This receptor was identified in a woman aged 60-70 years with renal cell carcinoma. Source: blood, taken from a patient whose treatment included radiotherapy and nephrectomy. CDR3 coding DNA: TGTGCCAGCACCCCGGGACAGGGGGACTACAATGAGCAGTTCTTC. Protein product: CASTPGQGDYNEQFF. The entire variable domain, with the rest obtained from reference TRBV11-2 and TRBJ2-1, is as follows: EAGVAQSPRYKIIEKRQSVAFWCNPISGHATLYWYQQILGQGPKLLIQFQNNGVVDDSQLPKDRFSAERLKGVDSTLKIQPAKLEDSAVYLCASTPGQGDYNEQFFGPGTRLTVL.